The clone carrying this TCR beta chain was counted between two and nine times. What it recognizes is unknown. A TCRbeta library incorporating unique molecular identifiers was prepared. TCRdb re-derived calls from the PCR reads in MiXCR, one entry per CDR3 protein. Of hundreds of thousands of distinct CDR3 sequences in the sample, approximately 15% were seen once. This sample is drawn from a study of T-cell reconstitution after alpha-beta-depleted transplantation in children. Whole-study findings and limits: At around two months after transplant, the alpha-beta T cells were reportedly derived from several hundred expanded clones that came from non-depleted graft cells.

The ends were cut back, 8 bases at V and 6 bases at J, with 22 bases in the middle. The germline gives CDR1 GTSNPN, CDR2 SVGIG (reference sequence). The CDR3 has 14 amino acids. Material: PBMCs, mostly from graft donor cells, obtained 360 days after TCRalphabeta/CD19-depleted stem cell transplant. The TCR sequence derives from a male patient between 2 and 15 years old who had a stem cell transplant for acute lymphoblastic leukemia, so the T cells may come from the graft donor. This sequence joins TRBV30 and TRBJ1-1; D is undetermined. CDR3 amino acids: CAATQSGLGAEAFF. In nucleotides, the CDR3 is TGTGCCGCGACTCAGAGCGGATTAGGAGCTGAAGCTTTCTTT.